This TCR beta chain was obtained from a study of regulatory T cells in long-lasting Graves disease. Notes on the study in general: TCR diversity was lower in persistent than newly diagnosed Graves' disease.

The TCR beta library used iRepertoire HTBI primers with Arm-PCR amplification of CDR3. One entry per CDR3 protein, called by TCRdb with MiXCR from the multiplex PCR reads. Counted here are about 470,000 distinct CDR3 sequences, about a fifth occurring once; the ten biggest clones make up approximately 7.8%. The sample's time point: persistent/refractory GD, antithyroid drugs over 5 years with positive TRAb. After RNA was extracted from PBMCs, the TCR library was made from it. The guidelines of the American Thyroid Association were the basis for diagnosing Graves' disease. On this clonotype itself: Its antigen is unidentified.

This CDR3 is 13 amino acids long. CDR1 and CDR2 from the germline V gene are MNHEY and SVGEGT. V was clipped by 6 bases and J by 0 bases, with 8 bases between them. Sequences were derived from peripheral blood mononuclear cells (PBMCs), sampled when the disease was refractory, from a patient treated with antithyroid drugs. The sequence was obtained from a female donor with Graves disease. The rearrangement joins TRBV6-2 or TRBV6-3 to TRBJ1-1, with D uncertain. For the CDR3, the DNA is TGTGCCAGCAGCGCTTCGGTGAACACTGAAGCTTTCTTT. As protein: CASSASVNTEAFF.